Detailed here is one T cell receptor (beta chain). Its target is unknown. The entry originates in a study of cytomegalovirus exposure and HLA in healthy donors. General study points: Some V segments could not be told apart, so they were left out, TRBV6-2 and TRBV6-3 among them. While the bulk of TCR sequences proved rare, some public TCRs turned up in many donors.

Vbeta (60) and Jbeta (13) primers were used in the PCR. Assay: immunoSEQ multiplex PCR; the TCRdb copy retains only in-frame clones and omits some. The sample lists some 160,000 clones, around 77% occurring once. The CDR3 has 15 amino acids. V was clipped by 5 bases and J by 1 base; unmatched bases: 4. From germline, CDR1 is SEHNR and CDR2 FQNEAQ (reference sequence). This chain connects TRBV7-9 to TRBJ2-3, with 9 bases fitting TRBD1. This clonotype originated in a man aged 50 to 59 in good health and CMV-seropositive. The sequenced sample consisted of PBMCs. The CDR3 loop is CASSARTGGTDTQYF. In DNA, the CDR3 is TGTGCCAGCAGCGCCCGGACAGGGGGCACAGATACGCAGTATTTT.